This TCR beta chain comes out of a study of spatial heterogeneity in lung cancer. CDR1 is MNHNS, CDR2 SASEGT, per germline. The J segment lost 2 bases and the V segment lost 10 bases, leaving 14 bases of the junction unmatched. There are 17 residues in the CDR3. The time point was: blood at routine non-recurrence follow-up after resection. This clonotype was counted many times. TCRdb itself ran the 5' RACE reads through MiXCR, one entry per CDR3 protein. The sample lists about 16,000 distinct CDR3 sequences, 6.3% occurring once. The V gene is TRBV6-1, the J gene TRBJ1-5; 10 bases map to TRBD1. Specimen: PBMCs, collected at follow-up. This TCR was recovered from a male donor with early-stage non-small cell lung cancer. The CDR3 protein is CATLPGQGDIGNQPQHF. The CDR3 nucleotides are TGTGCCACCCTCCCCGGACAGGGGGACATAGGCAATCAGCCCCAGCATTTT.